This T cell receptor (beta chain) is drawn from a study of cytomegalovirus exposure and HLA in healthy donors (dated by TCRdb to about 2017). For the study in its entirety: An earlier analysis of roughly 630 of the donors reported more than 250 Gb of sequence data and 117 million unique TCR beta sequences from 150 million to 200 million T cells. In the later analysis, no new phenotypic data were used to find candidate immune exposures; instead, reliance was placed on TCR beta sequences and their occurrence across donors. To predict cytomegalovirus infection status, the study brought together high-throughput TCR immunosequencing, statistical association of individual TCRs with disease status, and machine learning. Along with the roughly 610-subject first cohort, a separate validation cohort of roughly 110 different subjects was used. An early release covering roughly 580 HLA-typed donors comprised about 300 gigabases of sequencing data and approximately 85 million unique TCR sequences. Donor age, sex, ethnicity and CMV serostatus were compiled alongside the repertoire data. The study aimed to test whether signatures of past pathogen exposure could be identified by cataloging public T cell receptors. Every discovery cohort repertoire had been produced on one sequencing platform. Class I and class II HLA loci were covered by the typing at four-digit resolution. The study used immunosequencing to profile the T cell repertoires of more than 650 subjects and linked those repertoires to cytomegalovirus serostatus. A later analysis re-analyzed previously published TCR beta repertoires from approximately 670 donors and added high-resolution HLA genotyping to study TCR occurrence patterns. Among about 400 genotyped donors of the cohort, an average of roughly 230,000 unique TCR beta nucleotide sequences was sequenced per donor, of which approximately 18% were non-productive. About five DR-DQ haplotypes were treated as single units for association and clustering because of strong linkage in the cohort. To decide whether each TCR beta V gene segment behaved as functional or pseudogenic, an earlier analysis of some 600 of the donors relied on high-throughput TCR beta sequencing. Among the approximately 430 genotyped donors, under 90% belonged to the genetic ancestry cluster associated with self-reported Caucasian donors. A later genetic analysis used genome-wide SNP genotypes for about three fifths of the 666 donors, treating that subset as a discovery cohort. The number of donors typed differed by locus, with 629-630 for A, B, C, DRB1 and DQB1, around 520 for DQA1, under 610 for DPA1, and some 440 for DPB1. General conclusions and limits of the study: The classifier was reported to diagnose cytomegalovirus status with high specificity and sensitivity in both the original cohort and the validation cohort. A further reported finding was that TCR beta sequences accurately predicted the HLA-A and HLA-B alleles for most subjects in the first cohort. The only immune exposure information available for the cohort was CMV serostatus. A cluster of highly shared sequence variants was judged likely to represent a technical artifact of the sequencing pipeline. According to a later genetic analysis, donors in an Asian-associated ancestry cluster had fewer N-insertions in productive TCRs than the approximately 700-donor mean. Because counts were too low, roughly 17 rarely observed V segments, including chromosome 9 orphons, were left out of the earlier analysis of some 640 of the donors. When HLA alleles, especially DR and DQ, strongly co-occurred, TCR associations were difficult to assign to individual alleles. Correlated functional status among segregating V segments might be attributable to linkage disequilibrium, but an unknown experimental factor could not be ruled out. In a later analysis, 16,951 TCR beta sequences were associated with specific HLA alleles at a false discovery rate of 0.05. According to a later analysis, most CMV-associated TCR beta chains appeared to be HLA-restricted, and the HLA associations seemed to be driven largely by CMV exposure. It was suggested by the authors that the approach could potentially be generalized to other disease states and immunological phenotypes. A later analysis reported that several top co-occurrence clusters appeared linked to parvovirus B19, influenza, CMV and Epstein-Barr virus. In a later analysis, HLA-associated TCR beta chains showed more clonal expansion and lower generation probabilities than non-associated chains that were equally common. The 87-base-pair reads could not distinguish some IMGT-functional V segments, including TRBV6-2 and TRBV6-3, so those segments were excluded. An earlier analysis of some 590 of the donors showed that most TCR beta V segments appeared in productive rearrangements either about 87% or about 30% of the time, which broadly matched IMGT annotations. The presence/absence analyses assumed that sequencing depth was roughly uniform across donors, and that assumption may not be true. Most TCR sequences were observed very rarely across donors, whereas some public TCRs were present in many individuals. The study listed over 150 TCR beta chains as associated with cytomegalovirus. HLA typing was unavailable for some donors at each locus, so association tests used only the typed subset. Only TCR beta chains were sequenced in this cohort, and the absence of alpha or paired-chain data limited detectable features. A few of the identified cytomegalovirus-associated TCR beta chains were confirmed in vitro to be specific for cytomegalovirus antigens. A later genetic analysis associated a missense DCLRE1C variant with V-gene and J-gene trimming of TCR beta chains, and an independent cohort replicated the association. A later analysis found that TCR association rates varied across HLA loci, with DRB1 alleles showing the most associated TCRs and HLA-C alleles the fewest.

Libraries were constructed by the immunoSEQ multiplex PCR assay. For the multiplex PCR, a mixture combining 60 forward primers for TCR Vbeta segments and 13 reverse primers for TCR Jbeta segments was used. A multiplex PCR assay on genomic DNA amplified the CDR3 region of rearranged TCR beta genes. Amplified TCR beta libraries were sequenced as 87-base-pair reads on the Illumina HiSeq System. Regarding the original processing steps: A later analysis counted about 80 million unique TCR beta chains across the 640 or so repertoires, and some 11 million of these chains were shared by at least two donors. Raw reads were error-corrected and collapsed into unique sequences with a nearest-neighbor algorithm that merged closely related sequences to remove PCR and sequencing errors. Alignment of CDR3 sequences to IMGT reference sequences was used to assign V, D and J gene segments. Each retained sequence needed at least a six-nucleotide match to both a V gene segment and a J gene segment. Rearrangements were classified as productive when the CDR3 lacked stop codons and remained in frame with V and J, and all other rearrangements were classified as non-productive. Following IMGT convention, CDR3 was defined as the stretch from the second conserved V-encoded cysteine up to the conserved J-encoded phenylalanine. In an earlier analysis of more than 550 of the donors, sequences lacking an unambiguous match to a single V gene segment were excluded. An earlier analysis of fewer than 650 of the donors classified V segments as functional when productive rearrangements were above 56.7% and as segregating when the standard deviation between donors was above 5%. A statistical classification framework was developed to diagnose cytomegalovirus status using the catalog of TCR beta chain sequences. In a later analysis, V and J genes were assigned by comparing TCR nucleotide sequences against IMGT/GENE-DB human TR gene sequences. The TCRdist pipeline was used in a later analysis to assign CDR3 sequences and most-parsimonious VDJ recombination scenarios. In a later analysis, every TCR beta chain was defined by the combination of its CDR3 amino acid sequence and its V-gene family, and reads without a unique V-gene family were dropped. In a later analysis, 500 to 650 highly shared, low-generation-probability nucleotide sequences were removed to address suspected cross-contamination and a sequencing artifact. In a later analysis, a clonal expansion index for each public chain was calculated from normalized within-repertoire ranks of inferred template counts. Generation probabilities in a later analysis came from a VDJ recombination model fitted to out-of-frame rearrangements, and those results were checked against IGoR. In a later analysis, TCR-TCR, TCR-HLA and TCR-CMV co-occurrence was scored with hypergeometric tests, and a repertoire-size bias correction was applied to TCR pairs. A later analysis estimated false discovery rates by permuting HLA or CMV assignments 20 times. In a later analysis, co-occurring TCRs were grouped using DBSCAN, and TCRdist sequence similarity was added for clustering within HLA-allele-positive subsets. Repertoires with fewer than 30,000 or more than 120,000 public chains, plus five repertoires with anomalous nucleotide sharing, were excluded from co-occurrence clustering. Here the immuneACCESS table is served through TCRdb, limited to in-frame sequences with V and J called. Missing clones are a known gap in these copies; in checked studies unresolved V genes cover under half, and the rest lacks a known reason. The DNA gave D and trimming, while V, J and clone size come from that table. Here the sample has around 140,000 clones; around nine tenths occur a single time. The top ten constitute roughly 5% of the sample.

The CDR3 has 13 amino acids, counting the end cysteine and phenylalanine. The read is trimmed to its CDR3 DNA, 39 bases read in frame from base 1. The germline V gene gives CDR1 as MNHNS and CDR2 as SASEGT. V and J lose 4 bases and 7 bases, and a span of 11 bases separates them. Turning to this clone: Its antigen is currently not known. No qualities accompany the bases; no much larger clone lies one base away. Distinct nucleotide sequences in the sample also encode this CDR3.

The cohort consisted of some 670 healthy bone marrow donors. At the time of sampling, all cohort members were nominally healthy, though unrecorded immune exposures were likely present. The donor was CMV seronegative and was included in the group of a few hundred seronegative cohort members. Each donor provided a peripheral blood sample, and peripheral blood mononuclear cells were used for TCR beta sequencing. The Qiagen DNeasy Blood Extraction Kit was used to extract genomic DNA from the blood cell samples. The rearrangement joined TRBV6-1 to TRBJ1-5; no D gene call is confident. Specimen: PBMCs. This clonotype was obtained from a woman aged 25 to 39 in good health and CMV-seronegative. Read as DNA, the sequence is TGTGCCAGCAGTGCCCTTCGGGGACAGCCCCAGCATTTT. Translated, this gives CASSALRGQPQHF.